Below, 30 T cell receptor beta chains from the same sample are listed, as sequenced in a study of vaccination effects on CD4 cells after COVID-19. These receptors' targets are unknown. In the ViraFEST assay, antigen-specific CD4+ clonotypes were identified by expansion after peptide-pool stimulation. Scientists isolated CD4+ T cells after a roughly ten-day culture period ended. PCR confirmed that the person was infected with SARS-CoV-2 between March and December 2020. Two-dose vaccination with either BNT162b2 or mRNA-1273 was given to the participants. Repertoires were generated with immunoSEQ multiplex PCR, while TCRdb's copy carries only in-frame clones and drops some. The repertoire holds about 14,000 clones, with over 65% as singletons. The specimen comprised CD4+ T cells from PBMCs cultured with HCoV-NL63 spike peptides, sampled after COVID-19 vaccination. The source of these receptors is a human donor who had a prior SARS-CoV-2 infection.

This chain joins TRBV6-5 and TRBJ2-7, with 8 bases that match TRBD1. This CDR3 is built from 14 residues. Germline V gene sequence: CDR1 MNHEY, CDR2 SVGAGI. J gave up 2 bases and V 7 bases, and 7 bases lay outside the gene matches. This CDR3 reads CASNTGGRPYEQYF. The CDR3 DNA is TGTGCCAGCAACACAGGGGGGAGACCCTACGAGCAGTACTTC.

V usage is TRBV3-1 (or the pseudogene TRBV3-2) and J usage is TRBJ2-5; 13 nucleotides match TRBD2. The CDR3 is 16 amino acids. Germline trimming cut 11 bases from V and 2 bases from J; bases unmatched to any gene: 11. CDR1 LGHDT and CDR2 YNNKEL come from the germline V gene (reference sequence). The CDR3 loop is CAVAQRLAGGQETQYF. The CDR3 coding sequence is TGTGCCGTAGCCCAGAGACTAGCGGGGGGTCAAGAGACCCAGTACTTC.

This chain joins TRBV19 and TRBJ1-2, with 7 bases lining up with TRBD1. The CDR3 sequence is 13 residues long. V lost 5 bases and J lost 8; bases outside the gene matches: 8. Per the germline V gene, CDR1 is LNHDA and CDR2 is SQIVND (reference sequence). The chain's CDR3 is CASSVTGFEGYTF. CDR3 DNA sequence: TGTGCCAGTAGTGTGACAGGGTTTGAAGGCTACACCTTC.

V is TRBV11-3 and J is TRBJ1-6; a possible D gene is TRBD1 (6 bases). Germline V CDR1 and CDR2: SGHNT, YENEEA. Trimming took 1 base from V and 16 from J, leaving 14 bases between them. The CDR3 sequence is 13 residues long. CDR3 sequence (DNA): TGTGCCAGCAGCTTAGCGCGGACGGGACAACTCCACTTT. This encodes CASSLARTGQLHF. Full variable domain (missing parts from reference TRBV11-3 and TRBJ1-6): EAGVVQSPRYKIIEKKQPVAFWCNPISGHNTLYWYLQNLGQGPELLIRYENEEAVDDSQLPKDRFSAERLKGVDSTLKIQPAELGDSAVYLCASSLARTGQLHFGNGTRLTVT.

The chain carries TRBV3-1 (or the pseudogene TRBV3-2) and TRBJ2-3; D is unclear. Deletions cut 2 bases from V and 7 bases from J, with 19 bases between. In germline, CDR1 is LGHDT, CDR2 YNNKEL (reference sequence). The CDR3 loop spans 16 amino acids. This CDR3 reads CASSQSTEQYFYTQYF. DNA of the CDR3: TGTGCCAGCAGCCAATCGACGGAGCAGTACTTCTATACGCAGTATTTT.

J is TRBJ1-1 and V is TRBV5-1; 9 nucleotides match TRBD1. The CDR3 spans 14 residues. The germline V gene has CDR1 SGHRS and CDR2 YFSETQ. V shed 5 bases, J shed 7 bases, and the junction held 9 bases outside the gene matches. The CDR3: CASRGQGVFGEAFF. CDR3 sequence (DNA): TGCGCCAGCAGGGGACAGGGCGTCTTTGGTGAAGCTTTCTTT.

This clone was detected only once. The chain is built from TRBV7-3 and TRBJ2-6, with D possibly TRBD1 on 6 matching bases. Trimming cost V 3 bases and J 1 base, with 10 bases left between them. CDR1 and CDR2 from the germline V gene are SGHTA and FQGTGA. This CDR3 spans 16 amino acids. The CDR3 reads CASSFTGQSGANVLTF. The CDR3 DNA is TGTGCCAGCAGCTTCACCGGACAGTCTGGGGCCAACGTCCTGACTTTC.

This clone appeared a few times. This chain uses TRBV6-1 with TRBJ2-2, with unresolved D. V lost 2 bases to trimming and J lost 1 base, with 14 bases between them. Germline CDR1 reads MNHNS; CDR2 reads SASEGT. The CDR3 consists of 17 residues. As DNA, the CDR3 is TGTGCCAGCAGTGAATCTGCGCTGTCAGGGAACACCGGGGAGCTGTTTTTT. Translation: CASSESALSGNTGELFF.

This chain connects TRBV6-5 to TRBJ2-7, with a possible D match to TRBD2 (6 bases). Looked up from germline, CDR1 is MNHEY and CDR2 is SVGAGI. The CDR3 loop spans 14 amino acids. V shed 10 bases and J shed 3 bases, with 19 bases lying between them. CDR3 amino acids: CAIGPGLFYYEQYF. For the CDR3, the DNA is TGTGCCATCGGTCCGGGACTGTTCTACTACGAGCAGTACTTC.

The chain recombines TRBV18 with TRBJ2-1; D perhaps matches TRBD1 (6 bases). The CDR3 has 15 amino acids. Trimming shortened V by 4 bases and J by 0 bases, and 10 bases separated the two germline ends. Germline V CDR1 and CDR2: KGHSH, LQKENI. The CDR3 nucleotides are TGTGCCAGCTCACAAGGACAGAGCTCCTACAATGAGCAGTTCTTC. Its protein is CASSQGQSSYNEQFF. Filled out from reference TRBV18 and TRBJ2-1, the complete variable domain reads NAGVMQNPRHLVRRRGQEARLRCSPMKGHSHVYWYRQLPEEGLKFMVYLQKENIIDESGMPKERFSAEFPKEGPSILRIQQVVRGDSAAYFCASSQGQSSYNEQFFGPGTRLTVL.

V gene TRBV5-1 combines with J gene TRBJ2-5, with D perhaps TRBD2 (6 bases). Germline CDR1 and CDR2: SGHRS and YFSETQ. CDR3 size: 13 residues. V lost 7 bases, J lost 5 bases, and 15 bases lay in between. The CDR3 region is CASEGLSGETQYF. CDR3 DNA: TGCGCCAGCGAGGGACTTAGTGGGGAGACCCAGTACTTC.

This clone was picked up one time. This chain uses TRBV5-4 with TRBJ2-5; TRBD2 aligns across 14 bases. V lost 4 bases and J lost 5; bases outside the gene matches: 4. Germline assignment: CDR1 SGHNT and CDR2 YYREEE (reference sequence). The CDR3 has 15 residues. The CDR3 sequence is CASSTGLAGAETQYF. The CDR3 DNA follows: TGTGCCAGCAGCACGGGACTAGCGGGAGCGGAGACCCAGTACTTC.

This rearrangement joins TRBV19 to TRBJ2-1, with no clear D. This CDR3 is 15 amino acids long. V lost 3 bases and J lost 0, with 9 bases in between. Per germline, CDR1 LNHDA and CDR2 SQIVND (reference sequence). The CDR3: CASSISLSSYNEQFF. The CDR3 region has the DNA TGTGCCAGTAGTATCTCCCTGAGCTCCTACAATGAGCAGTTCTTC.

A word on this clone: The germline gene is not matched at one end of the junction; a read error may be the cause. The rearrangement joins TRBV6-1 to TRBJ1-2, with D perhaps TRBD1 (6 bases). From germline, CDR1 is MNHNS and CDR2 SASEGT. The CDR3 loop spans 19 amino acids. This CDR3 is CASREGMGSLRGGIYGYTF. The DNA of the CDR3 is TGTGCCAGCAGAGAAGGAATGGGCAGCCTCCGAGGGGGTATATATGGCTACACCTTC.

The rearrangement uses TRBV19 and TRBJ1-2, with D uncertain. Trimming removed 3 bases from V and 5 bases from J, with 10 bases in between. The germline gives CDR1 LNHDA, CDR2 SQIVND (reference sequence). This CDR3 has 13 residues. CDR3 loop: CASSISRQYGYTF. The CDR3 nucleotides read TGTGCCAGTAGTATCAGCCGCCAGTATGGCTACACCTTC.

The chain carries TRBV6-2 or TRBV6-3 and TRBJ1-4; 7 positions agree with TRBD1. Losses at the gene ends were 4 bases for V and 7 bases for J; bases not matched to a gene: 9. From germline, CDR1 is MNHEY and CDR2 SVGEGT. The CDR3 totals 15 residues. The CDR3, as DNA: TGTGCCAGCAGTTCACCGGGGACAGTTGGTGAAAAACTGTTTTTT. Its protein product is CASSSPGTVGEKLFF.

The chain employs TRBV12-3 or TRBV12-4 and TRBJ1-1; D possibly corresponds to TRBD1 (5 bases). The CDR3 has 13 amino acids. V was cut by 6 bases and J by 4 bases, with 12 bases left in between. DNA for the CDR3: TGTGCCAGCAGGTGGACGGGACTCACTGAAGCTTTCTTT. This codes for CASRWTGLTEAFF.

The genes are TRBV2 and TRBJ1-4; D gene unclear. Germline CDR1 is SNHLY and CDR2 is FYNNEI. This CDR3 contains 16 residues. V lost 0 bases and J lost 2, with 10 bases in between. CDR3 sequence (DNA): TGTGCCAGCAGTGAAGCGCTTTGGGCCACTAATGAAAAACTGTTTTTT. This translates into CASSEALWATNEKLFF.

The chain recombines TRBV7-9 with TRBJ2-1; weak D call: TRBD2 (6 bases). The CDR3 covers 15 residues. Trimming removed 5 bases from V and 0 bases from J, with 11 bases in between. Germline V gene lookup returns CDR1 SEHNR and CDR2 FQNEAQ (reference sequence). DNA for the CDR3: TGTGCCAGCAGCACACGGGGGAGCTCCTACAATGAGCAGTTCTTC. This codes for CASSTRGSSYNEQFF. The full variable domain, its missing parts supplied by reference TRBV7-9 and TRBJ2-1, is DTGVSQNPRHKITKRGQNVTFRCDPISEHNRLYWYRQTLGQGPEFLTYFQNEAQLEKSRLLSDRFSAERPKGSFSTLEIQRTEQGDSAMYLCASSTRGSSYNEQFFGPGTRLTVL.

Points on this clone: Mismatch with germline at one junction end may stem from a read error. V and J are TRBV7-7 and TRBJ2-7; D uncertain. Germline V gene lookup returns CDR1 SSHAT and CDR2 FNYEAQ (reference sequence). The CDR3 length is 17 residues. The DNA of the CDR3 is TGTGCTAGCAGCTTAGCCCCGCCTTTTACGAACCTCTACGAGCAGTACTTC. Protein sequence: CASSLAPPFTNLYEQYF.

Only a few counts were recorded for this clone. The chain carries TRBV2 and TRBJ2-7; 9 nucleotides line up with TRBD2. The germline CDR1 and CDR2 sequences are SNHLY and FYNNEI. Trimming took 3 bases from V and 2 from J; bases not matched to a gene: 11. The CDR3 totals 17 residues. CDR3 sequence: CASSEPAGGQGAYEQYF. CDR3 sequence (DNA): TGTGCCAGCAGTGAGCCAGCGGGGGGACAAGGGGCCTACGAGCAGTACTTC.

The chain uses TRBV18 and TRBJ1-1, with a weak D call TRBD1 (6 bases). The CDR3 totals 13 residues. CDR1 is KGHSH, CDR2 LQKENI, per germline. Trimming took 6 bases from V and 3 from J, leaving 11 bases between them. The CDR3 coding sequence is TGTGCCAGCTCCGTTCAGGGGTACACTGAAGCTTTCTTT. Translation gives CASSVQGYTEAFF. The full variable domain, completed using reference TRBV18 and TRBJ1-1, is NAGVMQNPRHLVRRRGQEARLRCSPMKGHSHVYWYRQLPEEGLKFMVYLQKENIIDESGMPKERFSAEFPKEGPSILRIQQVVRGDSAAYFCASSVQGYTEAFFGQGTRLTVV.

This chain joins TRBV19 and TRBJ2-7, with D possibly matching TRBD1 (6 bases). CDR1 LNHDA and CDR2 SQIVND come from the germline V gene (reference sequence). The CDR3 runs to 13 residues. Trimming pared 3 bases from V and 3 bases from J, leaving 9 bases between. The CDR3 region is CASSILGGYEQYF. The CDR3 coding sequence is TGTGCCAGTAGTATTTTAGGGGGCTACGAGCAGTACTTC.

This clone came up once. This rearrangement joins TRBV7-2 to TRBJ1-5, with 8 bases fitting TRBD1. The J segment lost 7 bases and the V segment lost 1 base, leaving 9 bases of the junction unmatched. CDR1 SGHTA and CDR2 FQGNSA come from the germline V gene. The CDR3 sequence is 16 residues long. Here the CDR3 reads CASSLDAGGAWQPQHF. Written as DNA, the CDR3 is TGTGCCAGCAGCTTAGACGCAGGGGGCGCGTGGCAGCCCCAGCATTTT.

The chain has TRBV27 and TRBJ1-4; D is possibly TRBD1 (6 bases). There are 14 residues in the CDR3. V dropped 3 bases and J dropped 7 bases, with 12 bases sitting between them. Germline V gives CDR1 MNHEY, CDR2 SMNVEV (reference sequence). CDR3: CASSFYRAGEKLFF. CDR3 DNA: TGTGCCAGCAGTTTCTACAGGGCAGGTGAAAAACTGTTTTTT.

CDR3 DNA: TGTGCCAGCAGCCCCAATTACGGGGGGCTGCAAGAGACCCAGTACTTC. It is translated as CASSPNYGGLQETQYF. This rearrangement joins TRBV7-2 to TRBJ2-5; possibly TRBD2 for D (7 bases). V lost 5 bases to trimming and J lost 2 bases, with 18 bases between them. The CDR3 is 16 amino acids. Germline assignment: CDR1 SGHTA and CDR2 FQGNSA.

Relative to its sample, this clone is large. This chain connects TRBV14 to TRBJ2-7, with D tentatively TRBD1 or TRBD2 (6 bases each). V lost 2 bases and J lost 9, with 14 bases in between. This CDR3 spans 13 amino acids. The germline V gene encodes CDR1 SGHDN and CDR2 FVKESK. The DNA for the CDR3 is TGTGCCAGCAGCCAATCGGGGGCATTACGGCAGTACTTC. This sequence encodes CASSQSGALRQYF.

V gene TRBV5-6 combines with J gene TRBJ2-7; D tentatively fits TRBD1 or TRBD2 (5 bases each). The ends were cut back, 3 bases at V and 7 bases at J, with 11 bases in the middle. The CDR3 contains 12 residues. The germline gives CDR1 SGHDT, CDR2 YYEEEE. CDR3 coding DNA: TGTGCCAGCAGCTCGGGGCCGGGTGAGCAGTACTTC. Translation: CASSSGPGEQYF.

This sequence joins TRBV24-1 and TRBJ1-3; D is perhaps TRBD1 (5 bases). CDR3 length: 15 amino acids. V shed 3 bases and J shed 1 base, with 9 bases lying between them. Germline V lookup: CDR1 KGHDR, CDR2 SFDVKD. The CDR3 loop reads CATSDPGKSGNTIYF. CDR3 DNA sequence: TGTGCCACCAGTGATCCAGGGAAATCTGGAAACACCATATATTTT.

The genes are TRBV4-2 and TRBJ2-3, with D perhaps given as TRBD1 or TRBD2 (6 bases each). V was shortened by 0 bases and J by 3 bases, with 13 bases between the two germline ends. CDR3 length: 16 residues. Germline CDR1 and CDR2: LGHNA and YNFKEQ. CDR3 DNA: TGTGCCAGCAGCCAAGATGTTAGGGGGGCAACAGATACGCAGTATTTT. It specifies CASSQDVRGATDTQYF.